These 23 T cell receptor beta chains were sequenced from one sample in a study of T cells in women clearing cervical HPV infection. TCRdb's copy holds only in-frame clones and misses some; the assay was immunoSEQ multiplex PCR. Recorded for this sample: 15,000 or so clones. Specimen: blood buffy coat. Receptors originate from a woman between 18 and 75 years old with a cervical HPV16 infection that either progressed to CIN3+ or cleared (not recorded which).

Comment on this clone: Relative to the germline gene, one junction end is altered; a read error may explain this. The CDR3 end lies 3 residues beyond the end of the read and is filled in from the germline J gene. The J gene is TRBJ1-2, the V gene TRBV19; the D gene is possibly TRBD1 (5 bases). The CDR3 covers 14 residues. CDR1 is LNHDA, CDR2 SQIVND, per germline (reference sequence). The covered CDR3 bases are TGTGCCAGTAATATACGAGGGGCCTTATATGGC. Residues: CASNIRGALYG. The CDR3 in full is CASNIRGALYGYTF.

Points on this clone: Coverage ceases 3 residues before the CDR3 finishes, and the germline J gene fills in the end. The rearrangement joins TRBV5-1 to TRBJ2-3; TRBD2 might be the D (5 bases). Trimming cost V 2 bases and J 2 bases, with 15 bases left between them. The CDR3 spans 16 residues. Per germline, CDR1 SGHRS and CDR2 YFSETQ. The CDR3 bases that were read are TGCGCCAGCAGCTTTTTGTCGGCCGGGGACACAGATACG. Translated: CASSFLSAGDTDT. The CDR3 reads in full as CASSFLSAGDTDTQYF.

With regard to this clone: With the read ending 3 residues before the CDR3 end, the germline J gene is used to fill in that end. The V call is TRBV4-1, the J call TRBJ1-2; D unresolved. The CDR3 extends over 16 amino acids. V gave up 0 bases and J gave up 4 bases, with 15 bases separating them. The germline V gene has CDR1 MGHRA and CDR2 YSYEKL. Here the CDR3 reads CASSQEMVRQVYGYTF. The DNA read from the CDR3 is TGCGCCAGCAGCCAAGAAATGGTAAGGCAGGTCTATGGC.

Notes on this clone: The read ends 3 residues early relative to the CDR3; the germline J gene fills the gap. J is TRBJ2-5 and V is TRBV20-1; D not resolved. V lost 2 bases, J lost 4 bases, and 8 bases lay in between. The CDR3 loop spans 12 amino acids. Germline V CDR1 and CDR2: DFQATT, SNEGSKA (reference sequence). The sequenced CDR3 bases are TGCAGTGCTAGACAGAGTCCAGAGACC. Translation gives CSARQSPET. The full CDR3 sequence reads CSARQSPETQYF.

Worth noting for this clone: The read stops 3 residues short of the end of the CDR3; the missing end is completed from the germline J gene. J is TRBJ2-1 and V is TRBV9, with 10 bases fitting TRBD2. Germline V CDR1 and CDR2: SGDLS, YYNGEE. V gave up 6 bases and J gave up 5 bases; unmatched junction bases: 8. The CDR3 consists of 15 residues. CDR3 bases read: TGTGCCAGCACCCCACTAGCGGGACAAAACAATGAG. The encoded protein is CASTPLAGQNNE. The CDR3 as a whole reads CASTPLAGQNNEQFF.

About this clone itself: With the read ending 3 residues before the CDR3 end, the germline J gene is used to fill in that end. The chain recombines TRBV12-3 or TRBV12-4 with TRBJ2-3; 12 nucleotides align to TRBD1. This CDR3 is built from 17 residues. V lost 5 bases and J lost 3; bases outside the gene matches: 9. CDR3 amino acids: CASSNRDRGLSTDTQYF. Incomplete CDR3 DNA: TGTGCCAGCAGTAACCGGGACAGGGGGCTTTCTACAGATACG.

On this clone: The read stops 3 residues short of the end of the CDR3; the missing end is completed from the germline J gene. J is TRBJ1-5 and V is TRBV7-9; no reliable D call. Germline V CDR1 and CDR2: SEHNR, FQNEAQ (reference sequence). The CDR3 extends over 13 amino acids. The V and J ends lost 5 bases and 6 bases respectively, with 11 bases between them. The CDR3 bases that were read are TGTGCCAGCAGCCAAACTTCCGCTCAGCCC. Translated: CASSQTSAQP. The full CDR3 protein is CASSQTSAQPQHF. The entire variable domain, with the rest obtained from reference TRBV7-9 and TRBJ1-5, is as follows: DTGVSQNPRHKITKRGQNVTFRCDPISEHNRLYWYRQTLGQGPEFLTYFQNEAQLEKSRLLSDRFSAERPKGSFSTLEIQRTEQGDSAMYLCASSQTSAQPQHFGDGTRLSIL.

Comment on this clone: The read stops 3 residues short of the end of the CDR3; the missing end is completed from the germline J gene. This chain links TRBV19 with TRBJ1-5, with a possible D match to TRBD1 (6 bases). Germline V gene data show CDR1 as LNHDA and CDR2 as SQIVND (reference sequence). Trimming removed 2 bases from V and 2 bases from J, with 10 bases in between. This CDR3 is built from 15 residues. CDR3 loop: CASSISQGGNQPQHF. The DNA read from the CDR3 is TGTGCCAGTAGTATATCACAGGGAGGCAATCAGCCC.

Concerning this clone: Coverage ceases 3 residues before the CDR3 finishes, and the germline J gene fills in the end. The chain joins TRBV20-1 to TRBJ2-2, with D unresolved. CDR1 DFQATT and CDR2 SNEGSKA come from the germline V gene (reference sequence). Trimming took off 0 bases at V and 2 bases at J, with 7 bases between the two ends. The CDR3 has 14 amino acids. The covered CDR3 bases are TGCAGTGCTAGAGATTGGCTCAACACCGGGGAG. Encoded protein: CSARDWLNTGE. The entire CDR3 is CSARDWLNTGELFF.

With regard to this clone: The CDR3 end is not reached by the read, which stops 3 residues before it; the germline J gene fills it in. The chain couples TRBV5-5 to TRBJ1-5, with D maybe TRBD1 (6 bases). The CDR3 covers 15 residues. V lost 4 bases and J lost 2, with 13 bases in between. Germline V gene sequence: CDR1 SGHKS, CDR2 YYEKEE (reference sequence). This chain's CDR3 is CASSPHRAGNQPQHF. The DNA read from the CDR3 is TGTGCCAGCAGCCCCCACAGGGCAGGCAATCAGCCC.

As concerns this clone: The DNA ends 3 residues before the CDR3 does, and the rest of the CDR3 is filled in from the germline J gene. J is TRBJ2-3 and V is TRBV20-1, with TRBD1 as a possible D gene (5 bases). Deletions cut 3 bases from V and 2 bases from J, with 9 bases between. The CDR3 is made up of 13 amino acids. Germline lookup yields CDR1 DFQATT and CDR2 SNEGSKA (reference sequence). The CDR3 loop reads CSARYGATDTQYF. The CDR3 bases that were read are TGCAGTGCTAGGTATGGGGCCACAGATACG.

CDR3 DNA (partial): TGTGCCAGCAGCTTAGAACCGGTACAAGAGACC. It specifies CASSLEPVQET. The full CDR3 is CASSLEPVQETQYF. The V gene is TRBV11-2, the J gene TRBJ2-5; the D is unclear. Read coverage stops 3 residues before the CDR3 terminus; the germline J gene supplies the remainder. Germline V gene data show CDR1 as SGHAT and CDR2 as FQNNGV. The CDR3 totals 14 residues. V was trimmed by 0 bases and J by 2 bases, leaving 7 bases between them.

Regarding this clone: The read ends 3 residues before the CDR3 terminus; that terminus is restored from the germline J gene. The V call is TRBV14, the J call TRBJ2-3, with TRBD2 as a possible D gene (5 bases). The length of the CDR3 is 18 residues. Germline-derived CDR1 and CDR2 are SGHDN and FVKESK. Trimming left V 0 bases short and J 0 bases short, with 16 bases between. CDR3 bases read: TGTGCCAGCAGCCAAGAGAAGATAGCGCGAATGAGCACAGATACG. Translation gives CASSQEKIARMSTDT. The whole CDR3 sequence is CASSQEKIARMSTDTQYF.

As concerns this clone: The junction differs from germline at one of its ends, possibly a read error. The CDR3 sequence: CANSVVKGHSGANVLTF. The part of the CDR3 DNA that was read is TGTGCCAACAGCGTAGTGAAGGGACACTCTGGGGCCAACGTC. The chain combines TRBV9 with TRBJ2-6, with D possibly matching TRBD1 (6 bases). The read finishes 3 residues shy of the CDR3 end, and the germline J gene is used to complete it. Germline V lookup: CDR1 SGDLS, CDR2 YYNGEE. There are 17 residues in the CDR3.

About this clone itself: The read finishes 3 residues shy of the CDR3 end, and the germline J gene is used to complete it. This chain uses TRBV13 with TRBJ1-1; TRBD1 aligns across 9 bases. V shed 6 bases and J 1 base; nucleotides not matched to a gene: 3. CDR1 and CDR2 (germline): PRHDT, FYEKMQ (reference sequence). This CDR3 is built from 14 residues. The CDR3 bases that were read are TGTGCCAGCAGGACAGGGGGGGCGAACACTGAA. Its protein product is CASRTGGANTE. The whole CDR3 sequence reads CASRTGGANTEAFF. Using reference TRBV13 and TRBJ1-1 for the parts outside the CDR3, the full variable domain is AAGVIQSPRHLIKEKRETATLKCYPIPRHDTVYWYQQGPGQDPQFLISFYEKMQSDKGSIPDRFSAQQFSDYHSELNMSSLELGDSALYFCASRTGGANTEAFFGQGTRLTVV.

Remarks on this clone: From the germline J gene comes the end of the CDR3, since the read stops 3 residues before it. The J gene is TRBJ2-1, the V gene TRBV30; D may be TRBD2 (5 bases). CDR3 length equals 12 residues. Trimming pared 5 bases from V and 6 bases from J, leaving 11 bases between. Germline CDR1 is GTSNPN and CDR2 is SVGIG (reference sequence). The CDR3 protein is CAWDMSGNEQFF. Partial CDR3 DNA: TGTGCCTGGGATATGAGCGGCAATGAG.

CDR3: CSAKGETQSYTF. The DNA read from the CDR3 is TGCAGTGCTAAGGGCGAAACTCAGAGC. The chain is built from TRBV20-1 and TRBJ1-2, with no clear D. The CDR3 extends 3 residues past the end of the read, so its final part is completed from the germline J gene. The CDR3 sequence is 12 residues long. CDR1 DFQATT and CDR2 SNEGSKA come from the germline V gene (reference sequence).

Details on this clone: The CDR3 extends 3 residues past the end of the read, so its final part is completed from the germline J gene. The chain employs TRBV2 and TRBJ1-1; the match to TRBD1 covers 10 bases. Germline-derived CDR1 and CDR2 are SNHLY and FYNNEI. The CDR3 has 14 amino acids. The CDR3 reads CASGIGGTGAKAFF. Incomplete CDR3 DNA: TGTGCCAGTGGGATTGGGGGGACAGGGGCTAAA.

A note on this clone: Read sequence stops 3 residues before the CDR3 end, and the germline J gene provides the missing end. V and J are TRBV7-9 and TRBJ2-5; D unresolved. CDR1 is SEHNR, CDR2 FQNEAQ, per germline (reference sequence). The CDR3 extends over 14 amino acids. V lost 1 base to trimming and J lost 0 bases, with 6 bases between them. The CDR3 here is CASSLDSYQETQYF. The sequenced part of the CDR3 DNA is TGTGCCAGCAGCTTAGACAGTTACCAAGAGACC.

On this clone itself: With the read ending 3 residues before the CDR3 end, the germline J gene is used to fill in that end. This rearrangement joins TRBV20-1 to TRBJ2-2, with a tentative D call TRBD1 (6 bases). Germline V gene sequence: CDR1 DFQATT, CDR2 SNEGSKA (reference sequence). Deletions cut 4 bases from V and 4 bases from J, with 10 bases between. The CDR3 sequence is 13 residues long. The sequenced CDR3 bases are TGCAGTGCTATAGGACAGCCCACCGGGGAG. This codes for CSAIGQPTGE. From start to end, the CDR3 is CSAIGQPTGELFF.

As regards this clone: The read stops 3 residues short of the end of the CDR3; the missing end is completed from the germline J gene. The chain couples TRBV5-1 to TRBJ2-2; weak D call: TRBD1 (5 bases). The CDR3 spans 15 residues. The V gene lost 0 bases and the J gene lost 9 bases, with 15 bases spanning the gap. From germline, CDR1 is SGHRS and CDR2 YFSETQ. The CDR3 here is CASSLAGYGAWELFF. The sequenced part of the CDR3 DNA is TGCGCCAGCAGCTTGGCCGGTTATGGGGCATGGGAG.

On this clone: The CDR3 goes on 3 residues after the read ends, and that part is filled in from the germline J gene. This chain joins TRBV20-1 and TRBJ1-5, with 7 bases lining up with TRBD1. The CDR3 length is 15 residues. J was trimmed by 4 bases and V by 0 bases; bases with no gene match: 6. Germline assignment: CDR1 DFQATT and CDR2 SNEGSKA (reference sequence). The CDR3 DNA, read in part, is TGCAGTGCTAGAGAGTCCAGGGGGTATAATCAGCCC. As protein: CSARESRGYNQP. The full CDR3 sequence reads CSARESRGYNQPQHF.

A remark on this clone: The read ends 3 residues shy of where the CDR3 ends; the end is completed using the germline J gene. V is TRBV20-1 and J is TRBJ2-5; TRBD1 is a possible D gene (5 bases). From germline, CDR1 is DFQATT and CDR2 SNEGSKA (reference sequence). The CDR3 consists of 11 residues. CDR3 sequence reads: CSATQERTQYF. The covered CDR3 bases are TGCAGTGCTACACAGGAACGAACC.